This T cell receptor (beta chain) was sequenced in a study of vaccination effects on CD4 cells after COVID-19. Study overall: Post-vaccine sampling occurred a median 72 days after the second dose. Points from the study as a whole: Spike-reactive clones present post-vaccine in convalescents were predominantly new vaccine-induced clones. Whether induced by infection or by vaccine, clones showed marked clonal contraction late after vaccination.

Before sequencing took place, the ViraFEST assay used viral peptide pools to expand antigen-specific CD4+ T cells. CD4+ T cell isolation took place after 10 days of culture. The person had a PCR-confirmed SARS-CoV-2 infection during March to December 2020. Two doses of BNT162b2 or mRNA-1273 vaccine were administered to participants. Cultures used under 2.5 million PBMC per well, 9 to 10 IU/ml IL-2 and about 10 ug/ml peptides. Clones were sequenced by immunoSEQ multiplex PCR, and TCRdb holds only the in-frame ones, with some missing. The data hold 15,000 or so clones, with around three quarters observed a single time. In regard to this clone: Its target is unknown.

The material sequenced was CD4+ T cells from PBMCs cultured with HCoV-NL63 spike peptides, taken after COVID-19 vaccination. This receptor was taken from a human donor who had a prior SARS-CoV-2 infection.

The CDR3 nucleotides read TGTGCCAGCAGTGATAATGAGTGGCAGTTCTTC. Encoded protein: CASSDNEWQFF. The chain joins TRBV27 to TRBJ2-1; no clear D. Per germline, CDR1 MNHEY and CDR2 SMNVEV (reference sequence). This CDR3 region has 11 residues. V dropped 5 bases and J dropped 12 bases, with 11 bases sitting between them.